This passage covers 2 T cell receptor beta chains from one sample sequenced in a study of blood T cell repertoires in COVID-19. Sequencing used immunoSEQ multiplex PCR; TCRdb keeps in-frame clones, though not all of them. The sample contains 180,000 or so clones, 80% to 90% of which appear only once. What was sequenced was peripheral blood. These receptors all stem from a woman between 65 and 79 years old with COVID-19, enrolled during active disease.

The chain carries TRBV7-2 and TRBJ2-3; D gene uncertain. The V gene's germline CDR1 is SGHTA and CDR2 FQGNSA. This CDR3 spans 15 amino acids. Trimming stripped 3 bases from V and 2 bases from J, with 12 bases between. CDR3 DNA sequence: TGTGCCAGCAGCTTTCTAGGCCGCCACACAGATACGCAGTATTTT. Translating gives CASSFLGRHTDTQYF.

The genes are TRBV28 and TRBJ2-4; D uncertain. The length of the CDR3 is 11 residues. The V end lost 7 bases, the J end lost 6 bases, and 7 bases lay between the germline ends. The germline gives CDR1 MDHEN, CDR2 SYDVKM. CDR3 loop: CASNDRNIQYF. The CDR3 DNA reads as TGTGCCAGCAATGATAGAAACATTCAGTACTTC. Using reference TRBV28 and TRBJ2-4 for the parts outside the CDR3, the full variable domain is DVKVTQSSRYLVKRTGEKVFLECVQDMDHENMFWYRQDPGLGLRLIYFSYDVKMKEKGDIPEGYSVSREKKERFSLILESASTNQTSMYLCASNDRNIQYFGAGTRLSVL.